The 5 T cell receptor beta chains below were found in one sample sequenced in a study of OX40 agonist ivuxolimab in advanced cancers. Sequencing used immunoSEQ multiplex PCR; TCRdb keeps in-frame clones, though not all of them. The sample lists under 20,000 clones; roughly four fifths were seen once. Specimen: CD4+ or CD8+ T cells sorted from blood, collected in a trial of the OX40 agonist ivuxolimab. The source of these receptors is an adult with an advanced solid tumor such as melanoma, head and neck, liver or kidney cancer.

The chain recombines TRBV7-2 with TRBJ1-4; D is perhaps TRBD1 (5 bases). Trimming took 6 bases from V and 3 from J, leaving 11 bases between them. CDR3 size: 14 residues. Germline V lookup: CDR1 SGHTA, CDR2 FQGNSA. As DNA, the CDR3 is TGTGCCAGCAGAGGCGGGGGTTCTAATGAAAAACTGTTTTTT. The encoded protein is CASRGGGSNEKLFF.

The chain couples TRBV6-6 to TRBJ1-2; no clear D. The CDR3 sequence is 14 residues long. Germline V gene sequence: CDR1 MNHNY, CDR2 SVGAGI (reference sequence). V lost 2 bases, J lost 4 bases, and 11 bases lay in between. The CDR3 loop is CASSYGVGSYGYTF. Here the CDR3 DNA reads TGTGCCAGCAGTTACGGGGTTGGGAGCTATGGCTACACCTTC.

The chain carries TRBV2 and TRBJ2-3; D is ambiguous. Germline CDR1 reads SNHLY; CDR2 reads FYNNEI. Trimming removed 6 bases from V and 5 bases from J, with 9 bases in between. This CDR3 has 12 residues. The CDR3 DNA reads TGTGCCAGCAGCGCCTACAGAGATACGCAGTATTTT. Translated, it gives CASSAYRDTQYF.

CDR3: CASSQVAGGYNEQFF. In nucleotides, the CDR3 is TGTGCCAGCAGCCAAGTAGCGGGAGGGTACAATGAGCAGTTCTTC. V is TRBV14 and J is TRBJ2-1; 11 nucleotides match TRBD2. CDR1 and CDR2 from the germline V gene are SGHDN and FVKESK. The CDR3 totals 15 residues. After removal of 1 base from V and 4 bases from J, the junction contained 0 bases not matched to a gene.

The gene calls are TRBV4-1 and TRBJ2-1; D is perhaps TRBD2 (6 bases). The V gene lost 2 bases and the J gene lost 7 bases, with 9 bases spanning the gap. Germline V lookup: CDR1 MGHRA, CDR2 YSYEKL. This CDR3 has 13 amino acids. The CDR3 protein is CASSQQLANEQFF. The CDR3 nucleotides are TGCGCCAGCAGCCAACAACTAGCAAATGAGCAGTTCTTC.